The clone carrying this T cell receptor (beta chain) was seen more than once but under ten times. The antigen is not known. The 5'RACE method, run with constant-segment primers, produced TCR alpha and TCR beta cDNA libraries (carrying sample barcodes and UMIs). TCRdb processed the 5' RACE reads anew with MiXCR; each CDR3 protein has one entry. Of around 340,000 distinct CDR3 sequences listed, 10% to 15% are singletons. This entry is derived from a study of T-cell memory formation after mild COVID-19. Overall study context: TCR clusters were mostly donor specific. Study-level results: Clones that contracted from day 15 to 85 were balanced CD4/CD8, while later expanders leaned CD4+.

The germline CDR1 and CDR2 sequences are ENHRY and SYGVKD. The CDR3 runs to 12 residues. Trimming shortened V by 10 bases and J by 7 bases, and 17 bases separated the two germline ends. The specimen sequenced was PBMCs or a T cell subset sorted from them (not recorded which). The chain joins TRBV10-3 to TRBJ2-7; D may be TRBD2 (5 bases). This TCR came from a young man who had mild COVID-19 (a few samples of this study predate the infection). Cell type and time point are not known. The CDR3 DNA follows: TGTGCCACCTGGACCGGGGAAAGGGAGCAGTACTTC. Residues: CATWTGEREQYF.